The clone carrying this T cell receptor beta chain was seen more than once but under ten times. The data originate from a study of immune cell composition in non-small cell lung cancer. Libraries were prepared by immunoSEQ multiplex PCR; TCRdb keeps only in-frame clonotypes and omits some of them. The sample has fewer than 20,000 clones; 75% to 85% are singletons. Germline V gives CDR1 MGHRA, CDR2 YSYEKL. The ends were cut back, 3 bases at V and 2 bases at J, with 14 bases in the middle. There are 15 residues in the CDR3. The normal lung sample lay at least 3 cm, and maximally far, from the tumour. In addition, the sample was reused for a study of CD4 T cells in lung cancer. From that paper: CD4+ clones recognizing candidate mutation-encoded neoepitopes were isolated from blood.

The sequenced sample consisted of non-adjacent lung tissue. This sequence originates from a human donor with non-small cell lung cancer. The chain joins TRBV4-1 to TRBJ2-7; maybe TRBD2 (5 bases). The CDR3 loop reads CASSQGATGTYEQYF. In nucleotides, the CDR3 is TGCGCCAGCAGCCAGGGTGCGACGGGAACCTACGAGCAGTACTTC.